The next 13 T cell receptor beta chains were all read from a single sample in a study of beta chain features in type 1 diabetes. Whole-study results and caveats: Among patients with Type 1 diabetes, TCRB CDR3s were moderately but significantly shorter in every one of the four CD4+ subsets.

Expressed TCRB transcripts were sequenced because the entire RNA isolate underwent reverse transcription. Data came from immunoSEQ multiplex PCR; TCRdb stores just in-frame clones and leaves some out. In the table there are some 370,000 clones, 8.5% to 10% of which are singletons. Their recognized antigens are unknown. Sequencing was done on a sample of central memory CD4+ T cells from blood. Receptor source: a young man with type 1 diabetes.

There are many counts of this clone. The chain uses TRBV19 and TRBJ2-4; 8 bases align to TRBD2. V trimming: 7 bases; J trimming: 7 bases; junction bases outside the gene matches: 9. The germline CDR1 and CDR2 sequences are LNHDA and SQIVND (reference sequence). The length of the CDR3 is 14 residues. The CDR3 sequence: CASISRTSQNIQYF. CDR3 sequence (DNA): TGTGCCAGTATTAGTAGGACTAGCCAGAACATTCAGTACTTC. Full variable domain (remainder filled in from reference TRBV19 and TRBJ2-4): DGGITQSPKYLFRKEGQNVTLSCEQNLNHDAMYWYRQDPGQGLRLIYYSQIVNDFQKGDIAEGYSVSREKKESFPLTVTSAQKNPTAFYLCASISRTSQNIQYFGAGTRLSVL.

This clone was counted between two and nine times. The chain joins TRBV5-4 to TRBJ2-4; 10 nucleotides agree with TRBD2. The germline V gene has CDR1 SGHNT and CDR2 YYREEE (reference sequence). The ends lost 3 bases at V and 2 bases at J; junction bases unmatched: 5. The CDR3 contains 16 residues. CDR3 sequence: CASSSATSGSKNIQYF. CDR3 nucleotide sequence: TGTGCCAGCAGCTCGGCGACTAGCGGGTCCAAAAACATTCAGTACTTC.

For this clone: Other DNA sequences from this sample encode an identical CDR3 as well. This rearrangement joins TRBV4-1 to TRBJ1-5; D is ambiguous. Germline CDR1 reads MGHRA; CDR2 reads YSYEKL. This CDR3 comprises 14 residues. V was pared by 0 bases and J by 5 bases, with 8 bases between. The CDR3 loop is CASSQDTRDQPQHF. The CDR3 nucleotides read TGCGCCAGCAGCCAAGATACTAGGGATCAGCCCCAGCATTTT.

This clone occurred a few times. J is TRBJ1-5 and V is TRBV19, with D tentatively TRBD1 (5 bases). Germline assignment: CDR1 LNHDA and CDR2 SQIVND (reference sequence). The CDR3 has 13 amino acids. V lost 4 bases and J 4 bases, leaving 8 bases between the germline ends. CDR3 residues: CASSTTANQPQHF. The DNA of the CDR3 is TGTGCCAGTAGTACGACAGCTAATCAGCCCCAGCATTTT.

J is TRBJ1-2 and V is TRBV28; 8 nucleotides agree with TRBD1. V shed 6 bases and J 4 bases; nucleotides not matched to a gene: 7. CDR1 is MDHEN and CDR2 is SYDVKM in the germline V gene. This CDR3 comprises 14 residues. The chain's CDR3 is CASSTAGGSYGYTF. CDR3 in DNA: TGTGCCAGCAGCACCGCAGGGGGCTCCTATGGCTACACCTTC.

This clone was seen only a few times. This sequence joins TRBV5-1 and TRBJ2-3, with a weak D call TRBD1 (7 bases). With 2 bases removed from V and 6 bases from J, the gap between germline ends came to 19 bases. This CDR3 is 16 amino acids long. Germline values: CDR1 SGHRS, CDR2 YFSETQ. CDR3 amino acids: CASSFFETGSGDTQYF. In DNA, the CDR3 is TGCGCCAGCAGCTTTTTTGAGACAGGGAGCGGGGATACGCAGTATTTT.

This clone has a handful of counts. The rearrangement uses TRBV6-6 and TRBJ1-2, with a possible D match to TRBD1 (5 bases). This CDR3 has 16 residues. The germline CDR1 and CDR2 sequences are MNHNY and SVGAGI (reference sequence). V lost 4 bases and J 2 bases, leaving 17 bases between the germline ends. CDR3: CASSSGSAGKNYGYTF. The CDR3 nucleotides read TGTGCCAGCAGTTCAGGGTCGGCAGGAAAAAACTATGGCTACACCTTC.

There are a few counts of this clone. The chain carries TRBV29-1 and TRBJ2-5; D is perhaps TRBD2 (6 bases). Germline CDR1 is SQVTM and CDR2 is ANQGSEA. Trimming shortened V by 6 bases and J by 5 bases, and 16 bases separated the two germline ends. This CDR3 comprises 13 residues. CDR3: CSVALAGTETQYF. The CDR3 nucleotides read TGCAGCGTGGCTCTTGCGGGGACGGAGACCCAGTACTTC.

This chain connects TRBV4-3 to TRBJ2-3, with 9 bases fitting TRBD2. The CDR3 has 16 residues. The V segment lost 4 bases and the J segment 6 bases; nucleotides outside the gene matches: 11. Germline CDR1 and CDR2: LGHNA and YSLEER. The CDR3 reads CASSRTGAGGPDTQYF. The CDR3 coding sequence is TGCGCCAGCAGCCGGACTGGGGCGGGAGGGCCGGATACGCAGTATTTT.

This clone was seen a handful of times. This rearrangement joins TRBV27 to TRBJ2-7, with no clear D. The CDR3 length is 15 residues. Germline assignment: CDR1 MNHEY and CDR2 SMNVEV (reference sequence). Trimming removed 3 bases at V and 2 bases at J, with 14 bases between. The chain's CDR3 is CASSLFGSKAYEQYF. The CDR3 DNA sequence: TGTGCCAGCAGTTTGTTCGGGTCCAAAGCCTACGAGCAGTACTTC.

This clone was observed a handful of times. The chain has TRBV7-2 and TRBJ1-1; D not resolved. Trimming removed 5 bases from V and 11 bases from J, with 12 bases in between. The length of the CDR3 is 11 residues. CDR1 is SGHTA and CDR2 is FQGNSA in the germline V gene. CDR3 protein: CASSPREGAFF. The CDR3 region has the DNA TGTGCCAGCAGCCCCCGGGAAGGGGCTTTCTTT.

The table lists this clone with a few counts. The genes are TRBV25-1 and TRBJ1-1; 9 nucleotides line up with TRBD1. The junction had 6 bases not matched to a gene; V was cut back by 3 bases and J by 1 base. There are 16 residues in the CDR3. Germline V gene lookup returns CDR1 MGHDK and CDR2 SYGVNS. The CDR3 DNA reads TGTGCCAGCAGTGATCCCTCACAGGGGGCGAACACTGAAGCTTTCTTT. Translating gives CASSDPSQGANTEAFF.

The V call is TRBV28, the J call TRBJ1-2; 7 bases are shared with TRBD1. Looked up from germline, CDR1 is MDHEN and CDR2 is SYDVKM. V lost 5 bases, J lost 0 bases, and 9 bases stayed unmatched. This CDR3 spans 16 amino acids. The CDR3 DNA reads TGTGCCAGCAGTCGCCACAGGGGACAAACTAACTATGGCTACACCTTC. It codes for CASSRHRGQTNYGYTF.